This T cell receptor (beta chain) was sequenced in a study of CD8 T cells in Susac syndrome. RNA, at about 0.5 to 1 ug, was reverse transcribed with random hexamers. From the immunoSEQ multiplex PCR reads, TCRdb called clonotypes with MiXCR, one entry per CDR3 protein. The sample lists about 140,000 distinct CDR3 sequences; 85% to 95% were seen once. The sequencing input was CD4+ T cells from PBMCs. This receptor was taken from a human donor with multiple sclerosis.

The CDR3 region is CATSRYGGGVRETQYF. CDR3 nucleotide sequence: TGTGCCACCAGCAGGTACGGCGGCGGGGTACGGGAGACCCAGTACTTC. The chain combines TRBV15 with TRBJ2-5, with D maybe TRBD2 (6 bases). The V gene's germline CDR1 is LNHNV and CDR2 YYDKDF (reference sequence). V dropped 3 bases and J dropped 5 bases, with 19 bases sitting between them. This CDR3 contains 16 residues.